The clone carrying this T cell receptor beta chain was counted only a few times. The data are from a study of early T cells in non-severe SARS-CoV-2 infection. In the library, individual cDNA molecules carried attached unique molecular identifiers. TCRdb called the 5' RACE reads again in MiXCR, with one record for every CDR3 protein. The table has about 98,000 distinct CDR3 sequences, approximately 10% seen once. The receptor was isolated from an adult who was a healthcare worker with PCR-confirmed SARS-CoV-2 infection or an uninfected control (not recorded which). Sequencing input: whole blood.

The CDR3 spells CASNWGADGYTF. The CDR3 nucleotides read TGTGCCAGTAATTGGGGTGCGGACGGCTACACCTTC. This chain uses TRBV19 with TRBJ1-2; D unresolved. CDR1 and CDR2 (germline): LNHDA, SQIVND (reference sequence). The V end was cut by 7 bases, the J end by 8 bases, with 14 bases between. This CDR3 contains 12 residues.